This record covers a single T cell receptor (beta chain). Its specificity is not known. This entry is derived from a study of naive and memory T cell subsets. Study outcomes and limitations: From naive to CM, EM and EMRA, diversity decreased and Gini increased. Possibly reflecting memory cells re-expressing CD45RA, a few larger clonotypes occurred in naive repertoires, especially CD8.

Four subsets defined by CD45RA and CD27 were sorted after CD3, CD4, CD8 and live/dead staining. The beta constant-region primer was an equimolar mix of two oligonucleotides covering TRBC1 and TRBC2. The ligated cDNA underwent four PCR rounds using SP2 and nested alpha and beta constant-region primers. The cDNA 3' end received a ligated single-stranded oligonucleotide carrying the SP2 primer and a 12-nucleotide UMI. TCRdb used MiXCR to reprocess the UMI-ligation and nested PCR reads, holding one entry per CDR3 protein. Here the sample spans some 82,000 distinct CDR3 sequences, approximately 11% being singletons. This CDR3 region has 15 residues. The germline V gene has CDR1 SGHRS and CDR2 YFSETQ. V shed 4 bases, J shed 6 bases, and the junction held 9 bases outside the gene matches.

The sequencing sample was made of naive CD4+ T cells from blood. This TCR came from a human donor in good health. V gene TRBV5-1 combines with J gene TRBJ1-5; 8 positions match TRBD1. The CDR3 is CASSPGQGRRQPQHF. In DNA, the CDR3 is TGCGCCAGCAGCCCCGGACAGGGTAGGCGTCAGCCCCAGCATTTT.